The clone carrying this T cell receptor (beta chain) appeared many times. This sample was taken from a study of blood T cells in healthy people across ages. The CDR3 length is 14 residues. V lost 6 bases, J lost 2 bases, and 4 bases stayed unmatched. Healthy Caucasian individuals from Russia aged about 6 to 90 were enrolled as donors. A sample-barcoded 5' primer and a J-beta primer mix were used in a second PCR of roughly 6 to 12 cycles. Using its own MiXCR run on the 5' RACE reads, TCRdb lists one record per CDR3 protein. The table includes 1.5 million to 2 million distinct CDR3 sequences, under 30% detected once.

This receptor was taken from a woman aged 25-40 years in good health. V gene TRBV12-3 or TRBV12-4 combines with J gene TRBJ1-2; 9 bases are shared with TRBD1. The sequenced sample was blood. CDR3 bases: TGTGCCAGCAGCCCCGGGACAGGGAACTATGGCTACACCTTC. This codes for CASSPGTGNYGYTF.